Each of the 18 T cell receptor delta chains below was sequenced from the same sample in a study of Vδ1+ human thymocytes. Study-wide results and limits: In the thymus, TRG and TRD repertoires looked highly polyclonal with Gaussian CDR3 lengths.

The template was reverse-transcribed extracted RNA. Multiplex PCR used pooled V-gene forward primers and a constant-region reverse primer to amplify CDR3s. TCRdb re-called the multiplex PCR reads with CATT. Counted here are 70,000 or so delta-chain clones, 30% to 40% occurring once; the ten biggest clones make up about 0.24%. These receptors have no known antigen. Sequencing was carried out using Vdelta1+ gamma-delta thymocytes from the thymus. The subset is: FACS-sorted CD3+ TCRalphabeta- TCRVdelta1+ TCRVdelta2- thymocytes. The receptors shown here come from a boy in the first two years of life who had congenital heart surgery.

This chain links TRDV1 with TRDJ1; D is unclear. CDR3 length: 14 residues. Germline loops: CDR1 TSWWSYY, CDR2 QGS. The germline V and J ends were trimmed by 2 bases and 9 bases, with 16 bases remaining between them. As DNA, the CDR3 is TGTGCTCTTGGGGAATTCTCCCCCCGGAGACAACTCATCTTT. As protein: CALGEFSPRRQLIF.

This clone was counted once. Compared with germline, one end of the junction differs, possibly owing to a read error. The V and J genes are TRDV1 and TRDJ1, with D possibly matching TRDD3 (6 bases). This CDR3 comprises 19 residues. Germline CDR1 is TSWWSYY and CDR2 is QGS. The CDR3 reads CALGELFRTYWDYTDKLTF. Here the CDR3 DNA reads TGTGCTCTTGGGGAACTATTCCGCACCTACTGGGATTACACCGATAAACTCACCTTT.

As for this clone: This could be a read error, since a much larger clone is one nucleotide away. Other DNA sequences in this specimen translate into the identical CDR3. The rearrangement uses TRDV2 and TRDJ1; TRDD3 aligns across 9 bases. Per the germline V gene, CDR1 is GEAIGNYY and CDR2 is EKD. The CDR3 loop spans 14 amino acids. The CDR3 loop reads CACDSVTGGDKLIF. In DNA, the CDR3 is TGCGCCTGTGATTCGGTTACTGGGGGAGATAAACTCATCTTT.

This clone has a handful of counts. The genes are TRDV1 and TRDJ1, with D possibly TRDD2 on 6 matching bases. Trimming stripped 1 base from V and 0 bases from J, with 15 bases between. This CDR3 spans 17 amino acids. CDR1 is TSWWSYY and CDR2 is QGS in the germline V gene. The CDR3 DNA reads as TGTGCTCTTGGGGAACGGCCCCGGATCCTACACACCGATAAACTCATCTTT. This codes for CALGERPRILHTDKLIF.

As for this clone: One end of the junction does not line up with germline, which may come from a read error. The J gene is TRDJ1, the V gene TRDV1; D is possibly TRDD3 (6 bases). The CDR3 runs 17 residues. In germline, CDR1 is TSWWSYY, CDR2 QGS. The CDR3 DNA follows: TGTGCTCTTGGGGGCCCCGGCTGGGGACAGTACACCGTTAAACTCATCTTT. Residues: CALGGPGWGQYTVKLIF.

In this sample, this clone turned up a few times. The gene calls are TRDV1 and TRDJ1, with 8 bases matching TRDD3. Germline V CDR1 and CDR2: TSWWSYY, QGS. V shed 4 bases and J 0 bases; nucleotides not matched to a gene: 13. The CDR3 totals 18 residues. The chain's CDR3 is CALGAHGTILGDTDKLIF. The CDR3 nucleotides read TGTGCTCTTGGGGCCCACGGAACTATACTGGGGGACACCGATAAACTCATCTTT.

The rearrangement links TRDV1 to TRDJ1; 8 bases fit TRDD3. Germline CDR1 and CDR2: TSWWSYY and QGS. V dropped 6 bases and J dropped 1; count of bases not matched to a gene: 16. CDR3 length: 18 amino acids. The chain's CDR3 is CALGRIDWGDLGTDKLIF. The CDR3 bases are TGTGCTCTTGGTCGGATCGACTGGGGGGACCTTGGCACCGATAAACTCATCTTT.

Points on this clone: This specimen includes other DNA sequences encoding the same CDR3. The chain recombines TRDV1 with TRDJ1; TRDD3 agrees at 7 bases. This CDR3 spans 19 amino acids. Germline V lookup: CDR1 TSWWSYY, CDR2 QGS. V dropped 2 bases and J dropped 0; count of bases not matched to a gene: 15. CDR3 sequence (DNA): TGTGCTCTTGGGGAATGCTGGGGGCCTGGGACCCTAAACACCGATAAACTCATCTTT. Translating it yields CALGECWGPGTLNTDKLIF.

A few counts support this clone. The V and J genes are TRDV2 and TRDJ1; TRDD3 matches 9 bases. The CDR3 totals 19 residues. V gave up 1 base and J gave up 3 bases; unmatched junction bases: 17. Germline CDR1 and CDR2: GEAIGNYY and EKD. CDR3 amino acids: CACDTSKATGDTFPDKLIF. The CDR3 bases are TGTGCCTGTGACACTTCAAAGGCGACGGGGGATACTTTCCCCGATAAACTCATCTTT.

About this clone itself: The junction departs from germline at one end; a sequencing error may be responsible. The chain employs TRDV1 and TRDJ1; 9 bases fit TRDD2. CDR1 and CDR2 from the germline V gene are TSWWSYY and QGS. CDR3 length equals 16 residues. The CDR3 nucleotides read TGTGCTCTTGTGGAACCCCCTTCCTACACTGGGGATAAACTCATCTTT. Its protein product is CALVEPPSYTGDKLIF.

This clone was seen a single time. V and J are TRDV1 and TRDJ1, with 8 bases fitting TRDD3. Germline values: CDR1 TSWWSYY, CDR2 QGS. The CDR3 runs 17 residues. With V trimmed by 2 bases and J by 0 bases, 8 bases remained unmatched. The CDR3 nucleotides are TGTGCTCTTGGGGAAAAAACCTGGGGGACCTACACCGATAAACTCATCTTT. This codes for CALGEKTWGTYTDKLIF.

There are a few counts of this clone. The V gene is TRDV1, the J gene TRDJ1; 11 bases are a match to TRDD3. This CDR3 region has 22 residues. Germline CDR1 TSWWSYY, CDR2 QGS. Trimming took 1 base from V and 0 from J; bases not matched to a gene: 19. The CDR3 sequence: CALGEPGGRLGDKSRYTDKLIF. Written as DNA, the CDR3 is TGTGCTCTTGGGGAACCGGGGGGCCGACTGGGGGATAAAAGTCGGTACACCGATAAACTCATCTTT.

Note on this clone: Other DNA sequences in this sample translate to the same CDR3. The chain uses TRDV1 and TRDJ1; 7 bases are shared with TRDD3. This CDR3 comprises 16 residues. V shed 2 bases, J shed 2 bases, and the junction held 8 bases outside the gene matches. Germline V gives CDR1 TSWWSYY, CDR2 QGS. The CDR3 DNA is TGTGCTCTTGGGGAATTTATGACCTGGGGGACCGATAAACTCATCTTT. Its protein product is CALGEFMTWGTDKLIF.

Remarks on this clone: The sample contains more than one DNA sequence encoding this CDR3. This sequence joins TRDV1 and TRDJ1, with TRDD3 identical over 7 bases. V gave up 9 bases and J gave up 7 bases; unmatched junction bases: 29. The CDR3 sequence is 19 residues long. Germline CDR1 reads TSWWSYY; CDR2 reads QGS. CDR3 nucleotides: TGTGCTCTAGGCCCCCATTCCCGTACTGGGGACCCCTCAGGGGGTAAACTCATCTTT. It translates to CALGPHSRTGDPSGGKLIF.

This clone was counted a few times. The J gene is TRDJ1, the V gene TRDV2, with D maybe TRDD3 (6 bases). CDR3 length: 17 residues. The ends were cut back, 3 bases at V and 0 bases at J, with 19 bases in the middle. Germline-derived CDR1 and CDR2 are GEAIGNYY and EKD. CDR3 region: CACDREIRASYTDKLIF. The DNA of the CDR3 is TGTGCCTGTGACCGGGAGATACGGGCGTCGTACACCGATAAACTCATCTTT.

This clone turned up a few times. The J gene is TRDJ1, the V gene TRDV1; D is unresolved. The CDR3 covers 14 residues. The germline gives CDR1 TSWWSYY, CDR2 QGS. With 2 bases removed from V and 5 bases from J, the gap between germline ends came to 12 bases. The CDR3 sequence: CALGETLRWDKLIF. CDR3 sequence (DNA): TGTGCTCTTGGGGAAACCTTGCGCTGGGATAAACTCATCTTT.

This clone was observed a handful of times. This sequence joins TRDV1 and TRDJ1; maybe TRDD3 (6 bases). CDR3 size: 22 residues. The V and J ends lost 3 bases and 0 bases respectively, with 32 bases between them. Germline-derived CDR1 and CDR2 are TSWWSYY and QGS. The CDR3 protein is CALGDDLVLSILGLTYTDKLIF. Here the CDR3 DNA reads TGTGCTCTTGGGGATGACCTTGTCCTTTCGATACTGGGACTGACGTACACCGATAAACTCATCTTT.

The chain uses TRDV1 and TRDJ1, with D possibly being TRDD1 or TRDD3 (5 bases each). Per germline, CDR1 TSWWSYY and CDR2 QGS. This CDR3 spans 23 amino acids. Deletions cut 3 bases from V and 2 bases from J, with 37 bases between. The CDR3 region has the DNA TGTGCTCTTGGGGATACCGAAAACGTTCCCCTGATAGTGGCTGGGTCGCAGACCGATAAACTCATCTTT. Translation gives CALGDTENVPLIVAGSQTDKLIF.